This T cell receptor beta chain is drawn from a study of T cell responses to AZD1222 COVID-19 vaccine. A note on this clone: Its antigen is still unknown.

Repertoires were generated with immunoSEQ multiplex PCR, while TCRdb's copy carries only in-frame clones and drops some. Among 75,000 to 85,000 clones listed, roughly 88% were seen once. Study findings and constraints: White British people made up most donors, females outnumbered males, and clonal diversity was possibly underestimated.

The CDR3 length is 17 residues. V lost 0 bases and J lost 0, with 15 bases in between. Germline lookup yields CDR1 GTSNPN and CDR2 SVGIG (reference sequence). The sample in question was peripheral blood, obtained 28 days after the second AZD1222 dose. This sequence was found in an adult who received the AZD1222 COVID-19 vaccine. The J gene is TRBJ1-5, the V gene TRBV30; D remains unclear. Here the CDR3 reads CAWSVLAGSYSNQPQHF. CDR3 DNA: TGTGCCTGGAGTGTATTGGCAGGCTCTTATAGCAATCAGCCCCAGCATTTT.